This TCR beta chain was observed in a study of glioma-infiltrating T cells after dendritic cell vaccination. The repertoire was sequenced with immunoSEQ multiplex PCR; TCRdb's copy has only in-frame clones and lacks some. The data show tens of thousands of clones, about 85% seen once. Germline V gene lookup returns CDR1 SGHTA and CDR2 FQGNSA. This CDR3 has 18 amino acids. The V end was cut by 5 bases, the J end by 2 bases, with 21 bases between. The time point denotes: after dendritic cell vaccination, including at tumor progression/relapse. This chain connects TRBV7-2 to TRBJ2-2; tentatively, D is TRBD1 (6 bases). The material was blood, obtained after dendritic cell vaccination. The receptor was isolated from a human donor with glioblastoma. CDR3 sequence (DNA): TGTGCCAGCAGCCACCCAATAGGGGGACCAGGAAACACCGGGGAGCTGTTTTTT. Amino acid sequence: CASSHPIGGPGNTGELFF.